These 22 T cell receptor beta chains originate from one sample sequenced in a study. TCRdb redid the calling of the 5' RACE reads with MiXCR, one entry per CDR3 protein. The table includes 35,000 to 50,000 distinct CDR3 sequences, approximately 31% detected once. The sequenced sample was tumor-infiltrating memory CD4+ T cells sorted from the breast tumor. Subset: memory CD4+ T cells, CD4+CD45RO+CD25-. The receptors derive from a female donor with breast cancer.

The V and J genes are TRBV27 and TRBJ1-2; D possibly corresponds to TRBD1 (5 bases). The CDR3 length is 14 residues. The V and J ends lost 3 bases and 6 bases respectively, with 14 bases between them. Germline values: CDR1 MNHEY, CDR2 SMNVEV (reference sequence). For the CDR3, the DNA is TGTGCCAGCAGTTTCCTCCAGGGATGGGATGGCTACACCTTC. This gives the protein CASSFLQGWDGYTF.

The gene calls are TRBV5-6 and TRBJ2-1; D is unresolved. The CDR3 extends over 16 amino acids. The germline V and J ends were trimmed by 4 bases and 0 bases, with 14 bases remaining between them. Germline loops: CDR1 SGHDT, CDR2 YYEEEE. Here the CDR3 DNA reads TGTGCCAGCAGCCTCGGACCCAATCTCTCCTACAATGAGCAGTTCTTC. Its translation is CASSLGPNLSYNEQFF. Full variable domain (missing parts from reference TRBV5-6 and TRBJ2-1): DAGVTQSPTHLIKTRGQQVTLRCSPKSGHDTVSWYQQALGQGPQFIFQYYEEEERQRGNFPDRFSGHQFPNYSSELNVNALLLGDSALYLCASSLGPNLSYNEQFFGPGTRLTVL.

Regarding this clonotype: One base away lies a much larger clone, so this may be a sequencing read error. This chain links TRBV5-4 with TRBJ2-3; tentatively, D is TRBD2 (6 bases). The V gene's germline CDR1 is SGHNT and CDR2 YYREEE (reference sequence). The CDR3 is 15 amino acids. In DNA form, the CDR3 reads TGTGCCGGCAGCCCAGGACTATATAGCACAGATACGCAGTATTTT. This encodes CAGSPGLYSTDTQYF.

The chain links TRBV20-1 to TRBJ1-3; no definite D call. The CDR3 loop spans 13 amino acids. Germline CDR1 reads DFQATT; CDR2 reads SNEGSKA (reference sequence). The V and J ends lost 5 bases and 0 bases respectively, with 8 bases between them. The CDR3 is CSAETTSGNTIYF. The CDR3 bases are TGCAGTGCTGAGACGACCTCTGGAAACACCATATATTTT.

As regards this clonotype: Compared with germline, one end of the junction differs, possibly owing to a read error. The genes are TRBV11-2 and TRBJ2-3, with TRBD2 matching 8 bases. This CDR3 contains 14 residues. Germline values: CDR1 SGHAT, CDR2 FQNNGV. The CDR3 nucleotides read TGTACCAGCAGCTTTAGCGGGATGACAGATACGCAGTATTTT. This sequence encodes CTSSFSGMTDTQYF.

The CDR3 loop reads CATSRDRGFEQYF. The CDR3 DNA follows: TGTGCCACCAGCAGAGATAGGGGTTTCGAGCAGTACTTC. The V call is TRBV15, the J call TRBJ2-7; possible D gene TRBD1, 5 bases. CDR3 length: 13 residues. Trimming pared 0 bases from V and 6 bases from J, leaving 9 bases between. Looked up from germline, CDR1 is LNHNV and CDR2 is YYDKDF (reference sequence).

In its sample, this clonotype was seen a few times. CDR3 nucleotide sequence: TGTGCCAGCAGTTTTACTAGCGGGAGGGCCGGGGAGCAGTTCTTC. This sequence encodes CASSFTSGRAGEQFF. The chain carries TRBV6-2 or TRBV6-3 and TRBJ2-1; 13 positions agree with TRBD2. Germline loops: CDR1 MNHEY, CDR2 SVGEGT. Trimming at V came to 4 bases and at J to 10 bases, leaving 7 bases not matched to a gene. The CDR3 has 15 residues.

The chain carries TRBV5-1 and TRBJ2-2; D remains unclear. Germline assignment: CDR1 SGHRS and CDR2 YFSETQ. V gave up 4 bases and J gave up 0 bases, with 10 bases separating them. This CDR3 contains 15 residues. The CDR3 DNA follows: TGCGCCAGCAGCACCCTGGACGCGAACACCGGGGAGCTGTTTTTT. It encodes CASSTLDANTGELFF.

This clonotype was seen only a few times. The chain uses TRBV6-1 and TRBJ2-6, with TRBD1 matching over 10 bases. The ends lost 10 bases at V and 2 bases at J; junction bases unmatched: 5. Germline-derived CDR1 and CDR2 are MNHNS and SASEGT. This CDR3 is built from 15 residues. CDR3 amino acids: CATSTGGAGANVLTF. CDR3 nucleotide sequence: TGTGCCACCTCGACAGGGGGCGCTGGGGCCAACGTCCTGACTTTC.

V gene TRBV7-2 combines with J gene TRBJ2-3; D is possibly TRBD1 or TRBD2 (5 bases each). V gave up 3 bases and J gave up 4 bases, with 11 bases separating them. The germline V gene has CDR1 SGHTA and CDR2 FQGNSA. There are 14 residues in the CDR3. This CDR3 reads CASSFSPGPDTQYF. The DNA for the CDR3 is TGTGCCAGCAGCTTTTCGCCGGGACCAGATACGCAGTATTTT.

V gene TRBV7-3 combines with J gene TRBJ1-1; the D gene is possibly TRBD1 (5 bases). The CDR3 covers 14 residues. V gave up 2 bases and J gave up 4 bases, with 11 bases separating them. Germline values: CDR1 SGHTA, CDR2 FQGTGA. This CDR3 reads CASSLGFQGTEAFF. The CDR3 nucleotides read TGTGCCAGCAGCTTAGGGTTTCAGGGCACTGAAGCTTTCTTT. Full variable domain (missing parts from reference TRBV7-3 and TRBJ1-1): GAGVSQTPSNKVTEKGKYVELRCDPISGHTALYWYRQSLGQGPEFLIYFQGTGAADDSGLPNDRFFAVRPEGSVSTLKIQRTERGDSAVYLCASSLGFQGTEAFFGQGTRLTVV.

The rearrangement uses TRBV7-2 and TRBJ1-1; D not certain. The germline V gene has CDR1 SGHTA and CDR2 FQGNSA. V lost 4 bases, J lost 1 base, and 10 bases lay in between. The CDR3 consists of 14 residues. The CDR3, as DNA: TGTGCCAGCAGCTCATATGACAAGAACACTGAAGCTTTCTTT. The encoded protein is CASSSYDKNTEAFF. Drawing the rest from reference TRBV7-2 and TRBJ1-1, the complete variable domain is GAGVSQSPSNKVTEKGKDVELRCDPISGHTALYWYRQSLGQGLEFLIYFQGNSAPDKSGLPSDRFSAERTGGSVSTLTIQRTQQEDSAVYLCASSSYDKNTEAFFGQGTRLTVV.

The genes are TRBV4-1 and TRBJ2-7; D is perhaps TRBD1 or TRBD2 (5 bases each). The V end was cut by 4 bases, the J end by 0 bases, with 16 bases between. CDR1 and CDR2 (germline): MGHRA, YSYEKL. The CDR3 totals 16 residues. CDR3 sequence reads: CASSRDRDPRSYEQYF. In DNA form, the CDR3 reads TGCGCCAGCAGCCGCGACCGGGACCCCCGCTCCTACGAGCAGTACTTC.

This clonotype was counted a few times. V usage is TRBV4-2 and J usage is TRBJ1-6; possibly TRBD1 for D (6 bases). Germline CDR1 LGHNA, CDR2 YNFKEQ. The CDR3 runs 16 residues. Trimming pared 0 bases from V and 8 bases from J, leaving 14 bases between. For the CDR3, the DNA is TGTGCCAGCAGCCAAGAAGGGGGGCGTCAATATTCACCCCTCCACTTT. Protein: CASSQEGGRQYSPLHF.

This chain uses TRBV7-2 with TRBJ2-7; 10 bases line up with TRBD1. Germline trimming cut 4 bases from V and 4 bases from J; bases unmatched to any gene: 4. The CDR3 contains 14 residues. Germline V gene data show CDR1 as SGHTA and CDR2 as FQGNSA. The CDR3 nucleotides read TGTGCCAGCAGCTACGACAGGGGGCGTTACGAGCAGTACTTC. Amino acids: CASSYDRGRYEQYF.

The CDR3 loop is CASSWTLALSGANVLTF. CDR3 in DNA: TGTGCCAGTAGCTGGACACTCGCTCTCTCTGGGGCCAACGTCCTGACTTTC. The chain combines TRBV19 with TRBJ2-6; D may be TRBD1 (5 bases). CDR1 and CDR2 (germline): LNHDA, SQIVND (reference sequence). CDR3 length: 17 residues. V lost 6 bases to trimming and J lost 0 bases, with 15 bases between them.

This clonotype is a singleton in its sample. V is TRBV12-3 or TRBV12-4 and J is TRBJ2-3; 7 nucleotides align to TRBD1. The CDR3 loop spans 13 amino acids. Losses at the gene ends were 2 bases for V and 15 bases for J; bases not matched to a gene: 11. The CDR3 here is CASSLSRDSPQYF. The CDR3 coding sequence is TGTGCCAGCAGTTTATCCAGGGACAGCCCTCAATATTTT.

In its sample, this clonotype was seen many times. The genes are TRBV7-9 and TRBJ1-2; D might be TRBD1 (5 bases). In germline, CDR1 is SEHNR, CDR2 FQNEAQ (reference sequence). This CDR3 has 14 amino acids. Between the trimmed V and J ends, which lost 3 bases and 4 bases, there was a span of 12 bases. Here the CDR3 DNA reads TGTGCCAGCAGCTTCGGGGGGGAGGCCTATGGCTACACCTTC. It specifies CASSFGGEAYGYTF. Supplemented by reference TRBV7-9 and TRBJ1-2, the full variable domain reads DTGVSQNPRHKITKRGQNVTFRCDPISEHNRLYWYRQTLGQGPEFLTYFQNEAQLEKSRLLSDRFSAERPKGSFSTLEIQRTEQGDSAMYLCASSFGGEAYGYTFGSGTRLTVV.

This clonotype was seen a few times. The rearrangement joins TRBV2 to TRBJ1-1; weak D call: TRBD1 (5 bases). CDR1 is SNHLY and CDR2 is FYNNEI in the germline V gene. CDR3 length: 13 residues. The V end was cut by 7 bases, the J end by 1 base, with 10 bases between. The CDR3 DNA sequence: TGTGCCAGCAAAAGGGGAACGAACACTGAAGCTTTCTTT. Residues: CASKRGTNTEAFF.

V gene TRBV9 combines with J gene TRBJ1-5; weak D call: TRBD1 (5 bases). V was clipped by 0 bases and J by 0 bases, with 7 bases between them. Germline-derived CDR1 and CDR2 are SGDLS and YYNGEE. CDR3 length: 15 amino acids. This CDR3 reads CASSVGGTSNQPQHF. CDR3 coding DNA: TGTGCCAGCAGCGTAGGAGGGACTAGCAATCAGCCCCAGCATTTT. Full variable domain (rest looked up from reference TRBV9 and TRBJ1-5): DSGVTQTPKHLITATGQRVTLRCSPRSGDLSVYWYQQSLDQGLQFLIQYYNGEERAKGNILERFSAQQFPDLHSELNLSSLELGDSALYFCASSVGGTSNQPQHFGDGTRLSIL.

For this clonotype: The conserved phenylalanine or tryptophan is not found at the CDR3 terminus, so this likely reflects a read error. J is TRBJ1-1 and V is TRBV7-3, with 7 positions matching TRBD1. CDR1 and CDR2 (germline): SGHTA, FQGTGA. V was pared by 4 bases and J by 4 bases, with 3 bases of the junction left unmatched. This CDR3 has 13 amino acids. The CDR3 is CASSSSGGTEAFS. CDR3 DNA sequence: TGTGCCAGCAGCTCCTCAGGGGGCACTGAAGCTTTCTCT.

V usage is TRBV5-1 and J usage is TRBJ2-7; the D call may be TRBD1 or TRBD2 (5 bases each). This CDR3 has 17 residues. CDR1 SGHRS and CDR2 YFSETQ come from the germline V gene. V was cut by 1 base and J by 2 bases, with 19 bases left in between. The CDR3: CASSLLPLEGSPYEQYF. CDR3 nucleotides: TGCGCCAGCAGCTTGCTACCCCTTGAGGGGTCGCCCTACGAGCAGTACTTC.